One and the same sample provided the 19 T cell receptor beta chains below, sequenced in a study of breast tumors, draining lymph nodes, adjacent tissues. The lymph nodes were axillary draining lymph nodes from breast cancer patients. From the multiplex PCR reads, TCRdb called clonotypes with MiXCR, one entry per CDR3 protein. This table holds approximately 280,000 distinct CDR3 sequences, over 30% found once. The sample comprised axillary lymph node tissue. Receptor source: a female donor with breast cancer. Some clones in this sample may be carry-over from other donors' samples.

As concerns this clonotype: A much larger clone lies one base from this, so it may be a read error. This rearrangement joins TRBV19 to TRBJ2-5; D is possibly TRBD2 (6 bases). Germline V lookup: CDR1 LNHDA, CDR2 SQIVND (reference sequence). CDR3 length equals 13 residues. CDR3 amino acids: CASKGGAQETRYF. The CDR3 coding sequence is TGTGCCAGTAAAGGAGGGGCACAAGAGACCCGGTACTTC.

Note on this clonotype: This sequence may be a read error, since a much larger clone differs from it by one base. V and J are TRBV20-1 and TRBJ2-7; 9 bases fit TRBD2. The CDR3 is made up of 16 amino acids. Germline CDR1 and CDR2: DFQATT and SNEGSKA (reference sequence). CDR3 protein: CRARQRGGLAPFEQYF. The DNA for the CDR3 is TGCCGTGCTAGACAGAGAGGGGGACTAGCTCCTTTCGAGCAGTACTTC.

Worth noting for this clonotype: Just one base apart from a much larger clone, this may be a read error. The chain has TRBV20-1 and TRBJ2-3, with a tentative D call TRBD2 (6 bases). Deletions cut 5 bases from V and 6 bases from J, with 18 bases between. The CDR3 has 14 residues. Germline loops: CDR1 DFQATT, CDR2 SNEGSKA (reference sequence). The CDR3 DNA is TGCAGTGCTTGGACACTAGTAGGAGGGGATACGCAGTATTTT. This sequence encodes CSAWTLVGGDTQYF.

V is TRBV6-2 or TRBV6-3 and J is TRBJ2-7, with 9 positions matching TRBD1. The CDR3 is made up of 13 amino acids. Germline trimming cut 7 bases from V and 4 bases from J; bases unmatched to any gene: 5. The germline V gene encodes CDR1 MNHEY and CDR2 SVGEGT. CDR3 sequence: CASKNRGLYEQYF. The CDR3, as DNA: TGTGCCAGCAAAAACAGGGGGCTTTACGAGCAGTACTTC.

This clonotype was counted ten times or more. The gene calls are TRBV5-1 and TRBJ2-7, with D possibly TRBD2 on 6 matching bases. Germline lookup yields CDR1 SGHRS and CDR2 YFSETQ. The CDR3 covers 15 residues. Between the trimmed V and J ends, which lost 4 bases and 0 bases, there was a span of 14 bases. CDR3 bases: TGCGCCAGCAGCCCGGGGGACGGAAGCTCCTACGAGCAGTACTTC. This translates into CASSPGDGSSYEQYF.

This clonotype was observed many times. The rearrangement uses TRBV19 and TRBJ2-7, with D possibly matching TRBD2 (6 bases). The CDR3 length is 11 residues. Germline lookup yields CDR1 LNHDA and CDR2 SQIVND (reference sequence). The ends were cut back, 4 bases at V and 6 bases at J, with 7 bases in the middle. DNA for the CDR3: TGTGCCAGTAGTAGACTAGGCGAGCAGTACTTC. It yields the protein CASSRLGEQYF.

This clonotype was seen many times. The genes are TRBV10-2 and TRBJ2-7, with 9 bases that match TRBD2. Germline CDR1 reads WSHSY; CDR2 reads SAAADI. Losses at the gene ends were 2 bases for V and 0 bases for J; bases not matched to a gene: 2. The CDR3 length is 15 residues. CDR3 amino acids: CASSEGREGSYEQYF. In nucleotides, the CDR3 is TGCGCCAGCAGTGAGGGGCGGGAGGGCTCCTACGAGCAGTACTTC.

There are a few counts of this clonotype. A much larger clone is a single base away; this may be a read error. This chain uses TRBV19 with TRBJ1-5; D is perhaps TRBD1 (5 bases). Germline CDR1 and CDR2: LNHDA and SQIVND (reference sequence). The CDR3 sequence is 15 residues long. Deletions cut 3 bases from V and 9 bases from J, with 18 bases between. The CDR3 here is CASSIGTGEGRPQHF. DNA of the CDR3: TGTGCCAGTAGTATTGGGACGGGGGAAGGCCGGCCCCAGCATTTT.

On this clonotype: Just one base apart from a much larger clone, this may be a read error. The chain joins TRBV20-1 to TRBJ2-5, with D maybe TRBD2 (5 bases). CDR1 and CDR2 from the germline V gene are DFQATT and SNEGSKA (reference sequence). The CDR3 is 11 amino acids. The CDR3 DNA follows: TGCAGTGCTACCCTGGAGGAGACCCAGTCCTTC. This translates into CSATLEETQSF.

In its sample, this clonotype was seen many times. This chain joins TRBV15 and TRBJ2-1, with 7 bases aligning to TRBD1. Germline V gene lookup returns CDR1 LNHNV and CDR2 YYDKDF (reference sequence). The CDR3 is made up of 13 amino acids. The J segment lost 7 bases and the V segment lost 5 bases, leaving 5 bases of the junction unmatched. CDR3 protein: CATSPGTANEQFF. The DNA for the CDR3 is TGTGCCACCAGCCCCGGGACAGCTAATGAGCAGTTCTTC.

At least ten counts were recorded for this clonotype. V and J are TRBV6-5 and TRBJ2-7, with D maybe TRBD1 (6 bases). The CDR3 is made up of 14 amino acids. The ends were cut back, 5 bases at V and 5 bases at J, with 16 bases in the middle. The germline V gene encodes CDR1 MNHEY and CDR2 SVGAGI. CDR3 in DNA: TGTGCCAGCAGTGCCCGGAACAGGGTCCACGAGCAGTACTTC. The encoded protein is CASSARNRVHEQYF.

Points on this clonotype: A much larger clone lies one base from this, so it may be a read error. The chain has TRBV9 and TRBJ2-6; possible D gene TRBD2, 5 bases. The CDR3 covers 19 residues. Germline V gives CDR1 SGDLS, CDR2 YYNGEE. CDR3 nucleotide sequence: TGTGCCAGCAGCCAGAGCGGAGGTAAAGACCAATCTGCGGCCAACGTCCTGACTTTC. It encodes CASSQSGGKDQSAANVLTF.

As concerns this clonotype: A much larger clone sits a single nucleotide away, making a read error possible. The chain links TRBV6-5 to TRBJ2-6; tentative D call: TRBD2 (6 bases). Germline CDR1 MNHEY, CDR2 SVGAGI. Deletions cut 5 bases from V and 0 bases from J, with 8 bases between. The CDR3 runs 15 residues. The CDR3 DNA sequence: TGTGCCAGCAGTCACGGGAGCTCTGGGGCCAACGTCCTGACTTTC. Translation: CASSHGSSGANVLTF.

This clonotype was seen more than once but under ten times. This sequence joins TRBV5-5 and TRBJ2-5, with TRBD2 matching 9 bases. Germline CDR1 reads SGHKS; CDR2 reads YYEKEE (reference sequence). The J segment lost 6 bases and the V segment lost 0 bases, leaving 6 bases of the junction unmatched. The CDR3 sequence is 15 residues long. The CDR3 nucleotides are TGTGCCAGCAGCTTGGGGGTAGCGGGGGTACAGACCCAGTACTTC. It is translated as CASSLGVAGVQTQYF.

This clonotype was recorded at least ten times. The rearrangement links TRBV7-2 to TRBJ2-7; D remains ambiguous. The germline V gene encodes CDR1 SGHTA and CDR2 FQGNSA. The CDR3 is made up of 15 amino acids. The V end was cut by 0 bases, the J end by 2 bases, with 11 bases between. The CDR3 coding sequence is TGTGCCAGCAGCTTAGCGATCGTGGCGGCCTACGAGCAGTACTTC. It encodes CASSLAIVAAYEQYF.

Notes on this clonotype: Given a much more abundant clone one base away, this may be a read error. Because it lacks the conserved phenylalanine or tryptophan at the end, this CDR3 is likely a read error. The CDR3 loop reads CAWSGETSYEQYL. CDR3 DNA: TGTGCCTGGAGTGGGGAAACCTCCTACGAGCAGTACCTC. V and J are TRBV30 and TRBJ2-7; D is ambiguous. The V and J ends lost 1 base and 0 bases respectively, with 7 bases between them. The CDR3 sequence is 13 residues long. CDR1 GTSNPN and CDR2 SVGIG come from the germline V gene (reference sequence).

This clonotype was seen only a few times. The V gene is TRBV3-1, the J gene TRBJ2-2; 7 bases map to TRBD1. There are 16 residues in the CDR3. Germline values: CDR1 LGHDT, CDR2 YNNKEL (reference sequence). With 1 base clipped from V and 4 bases from J, the junction kept 6 bases outside the gene matches. The CDR3 sequence: CASSQGTGSSTGELFF. CDR3 sequence (DNA): TGTGCCAGCAGCCAAGGGACAGGTTCGAGCACCGGGGAGCTGTTTTTT.

About this clonotype itself: Given a much more abundant clone one base away, this may be a read error. Given the absence of the conserved phenylalanine or tryptophan at the CDR3 end, a read error is likely. The chain has TRBV7-9 and TRBJ2-7; TRBD1 agrees at 8 bases. With V trimmed by 6 bases and J by 5 bases, 9 bases remained unmatched. CDR1 and CDR2 from the germline V gene are SEHNR and FQNEAQ (reference sequence). The CDR3 extends over 14 amino acids. In DNA form, the CDR3 reads TGTGCCAGCAGGTCAGGACAGGGTTCCAACGAGCAGTACCTC. Translating gives CASRSGQGSNEQYL.

About this clonotype: One junction end does not reproduce the germline sequence, and a read error may be involved. The J gene is TRBJ2-1, the V gene TRBV5-1, with D perhaps TRBD1 (6 bases). This CDR3 is built from 15 residues. Germline V gene sequence: CDR1 SGHRS, CDR2 YFSETQ. CDR3 protein: CAGSLRAGAYNEQFF. The CDR3 DNA is TGCGCCGGCAGCTTGAGGGCAGGGGCGTACAATGAGCAGTTCTTC. The whole variable domain, remainder taken from reference TRBV5-1 and TRBJ2-1, is KAGVTQTPRYLIKTRGQQVTLSCSPISGHRSVSWYQQTPGQGLQFLFEYFSETQRNKGNFPGRFSGRQFSNSRSEMNVSTLELGDSALYLCAGSLRAGAYNEQFFGPGTRLTVL.